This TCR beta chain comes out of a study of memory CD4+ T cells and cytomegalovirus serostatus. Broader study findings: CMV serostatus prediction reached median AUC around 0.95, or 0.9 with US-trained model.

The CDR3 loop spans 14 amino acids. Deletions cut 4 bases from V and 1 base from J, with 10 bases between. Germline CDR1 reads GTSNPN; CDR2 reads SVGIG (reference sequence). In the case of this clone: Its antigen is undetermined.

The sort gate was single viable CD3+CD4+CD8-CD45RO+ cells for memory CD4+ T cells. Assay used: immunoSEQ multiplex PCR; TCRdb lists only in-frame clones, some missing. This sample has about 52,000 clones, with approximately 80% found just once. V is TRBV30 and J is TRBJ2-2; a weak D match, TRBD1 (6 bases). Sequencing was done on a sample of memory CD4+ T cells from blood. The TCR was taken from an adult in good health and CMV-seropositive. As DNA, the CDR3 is TGTGCCTGGATCGGACAGCTGAACACCGGGGAGCTGTTTTTT. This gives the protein CAWIGQLNTGELFF.